The 16 T cell receptor beta chains below all came from one sample that was sequenced in a study of OX40 agonist ivuxolimab in advanced cancers. Sequencing used immunoSEQ multiplex PCR; TCRdb keeps in-frame clones, though not all of them. The profile shows around 46,000 clones, about nine tenths of them singletons. The input for sequencing was CD4+ or CD8+ T cells sorted from blood, taken in a trial of the OX40 agonist ivuxolimab. Every receptor here comes from an adult with an advanced solid tumor such as melanoma, head and neck, liver or kidney cancer.

This chain links TRBV2 with TRBJ2-1, with 16 bases identical to TRBD2. V lost 3 bases to trimming and J lost 9 bases; unmatched junction nucleotides: 8. The CDR3 covers 17 residues. CDR1 is SNHLY, CDR2 FYNNEI, per germline. The CDR3 is CASSEFGTSGRAGEQFF. In DNA, the CDR3 is TGTGCCAGCAGTGAGTTTGGGACTAGCGGGAGGGCCGGTGAGCAGTTCTTC.

In DNA, the CDR3 is TGCGCCAGCAGCCAAGATTTGGGGGCGCAAGGCTACACCTTC. Amino acids: CASSQDLGAQGYTF. The chain links TRBV4-3 to TRBJ1-2, with a possible D match to TRBD1 (6 bases). The CDR3 totals 14 residues. Deletions cut 0 bases from V and 8 bases from J, with 13 bases between. CDR1 and CDR2 (germline): LGHNA, YSLEER.

The chain employs TRBV7-6 and TRBJ2-7; TRBD1 is a possible D gene (6 bases). Germline CDR1 and CDR2: SGHVS and FNYEAQ. This CDR3 is 14 amino acids long. The ends were cut back, 5 bases at V and 2 bases at J, with 13 bases in the middle. This CDR3 reads CASSPRDTPYEQYF. The CDR3 coding sequence is TGTGCCAGCAGCCCCCGGGACACCCCCTACGAGCAGTACTTC.

This CDR3 is CASSLGHGSAYEQYF. DNA for the CDR3: TGTGCCAGCAGCCTAGGACATGGGTCGGCCTACGAGCAGTACTTC. J is TRBJ2-7 and V is TRBV7-9, with a weak D call TRBD1 (5 bases). The length of the CDR3 is 15 residues. V was cut by 5 bases and J by 2 bases, with 16 bases left in between. Germline V gene lookup returns CDR1 SEHNR and CDR2 FQNEAQ (reference sequence).

This chain links TRBV6-5 with TRBJ2-7; D gene uncertain. With 0 bases removed from V and 2 bases from J, the gap between germline ends came to 5 bases. Germline-derived CDR1 and CDR2 are MNHEY and SVGAGI. CDR3 length equals 13 residues. The CDR3 reads CASSYSSPYEQYF. The CDR3 DNA follows: TGTGCCAGCAGTTACTCCAGCCCCTACGAGCAGTACTTC.

The rearrangement uses TRBV7-8 and TRBJ1-3; perhaps TRBD1 as D (5 bases). Trimming took off 5 bases at V and 1 base at J, with 18 bases between the two ends. CDR1 and CDR2 (germline): SGHVS, FQNEAQ. CDR3 length equals 17 residues. The CDR3 DNA follows: TGTGCCAGCAGCCAGGGACCGGTAGTCACGTCTGGAAACACCATATATTTT. Its protein product is CASSQGPVVTSGNTIYF.

The chain joins TRBV10-2 to TRBJ2-5; D is unclear. The closer fit of TRBJ2-7 to the DNA end suggests the J call may be wrong. Germline-derived CDR1 and CDR2 are WSHSY and SAAADI. The CDR3 runs to 12 residues. For the CDR3, the DNA is TGCGCCAGCAGTGAGTCGACCCGCGAGCAGTACTTC. Its translation: CASSESTREQYF.

A single count supports this clone. The chain joins TRBV30 to TRBJ2-7, with unresolved D. Trimming stripped 0 bases from V and 3 bases from J, with 15 bases between. Per the germline V gene, CDR1 is GTSNPN and CDR2 is SVGIG (reference sequence). The CDR3 totals 15 residues. Here the CDR3 DNA reads TGTGCCTGGAGTGTACCATCCGGACGGCTCTACGAGCAGTACTTC. Protein product: CAWSVPSGRLYEQYF.

This chain links TRBV28 with TRBJ2-7; 8 nucleotides agree with TRBD1. CDR1 and CDR2 from the germline V gene are MDHEN and SYDVKM. The trim removed 6 bases at V and 4 bases at J, leaving 8 bases unmatched. This CDR3 contains 14 residues. The CDR3 DNA follows: TGTGCCAGCAGCATGACAGGGGTAGGTTACGAGCAGTACTTC. This sequence encodes CASSMTGVGYEQYF.

The chain uses TRBV20-1 and TRBJ1-1, with D hard to call. CDR1 and CDR2 from the germline V gene are DFQATT and SNEGSKA (reference sequence). The CDR3 is made up of 11 amino acids. V was clipped by 5 bases and J by 1 base, with 5 bases between them. CDR3: CSAPGNTEAFF. The DNA for the CDR3 is TGCAGTGCTCCCGGGAACACTGAAGCTTTCTTT.

The J gene is TRBJ2-7, the V gene TRBV21-1; TRBD2 is the table's D call and was not checked against the DNA. TRBV21-1 is a pseudogene locus. CDR3 size: 14 residues. Here the CDR3 reads CAIRPDGGVYEQYF. Here the CDR3 DNA reads TGTGCCATTCGACCCGACGGAGGCGTTTACGAGCAGTACTTC.

This sequence joins TRBV10-3 and TRBJ2-1, with 9 nucleotides matching TRBD1. The CDR3 has 15 residues. Germline lookup yields CDR1 ENHRY and CDR2 SYGVKD. The ends lost 8 bases at V and 7 bases at J; junction bases unmatched: 12. CDR3: CAISTGTGLGNEQFF. Here the CDR3 DNA reads TGTGCCATCTCGACCGGGACAGGGTTGGGAAATGAGCAGTTCTTC.

This chain connects TRBV10-1 to TRBJ2-1; a possible D gene is TRBD1 (6 bases). Germline values: CDR1 WNHNN, CDR2 SYGVQD (reference sequence). V was clipped by 3 bases and J by 1 base, with 10 bases between them. There are 15 residues in the CDR3. The CDR3 DNA follows: TGCGCCAGCAGTGACCCAGGGGTATCCTACAATGAGCAGTTCTTC. It translates to CASSDPGVSYNEQFF.

This chain connects TRBV5-6 to TRBJ2-7; the match to TRBD2 covers 11 bases. The V gene end was trimmed by 5 bases and the J gene end by 0 bases; junction bases not matched to a gene: 7. CDR1 and CDR2 (germline): SGHDT, YYEEEE. CDR3 length equals 16 residues. The DNA for the CDR3 is TGTGCCAGCAGGCCGGGACTAGCGGAGTTCTCCTACGAGCAGTACTTC. It encodes CASRPGLAEFSYEQYF.

This chain joins TRBV15 and TRBJ1-5; D perhaps matches TRBD1 (5 bases). This CDR3 is 13 amino acids long. V lost 3 bases and J 5 bases, leaving 8 bases between the germline ends. Per germline, CDR1 LNHNV and CDR2 YYDKDF (reference sequence). The CDR3 bases are TGTGCCACCAGCAGGGACAACTATCAGCCCCAGCATTTT. Translating it yields CATSRDNYQPQHF.

The rearrangement joins TRBV30 to TRBJ2-7; 7 nucleotides agree with TRBD2. The CDR3 has 13 amino acids. V lost 4 bases, J lost 1 base, and 4 bases stayed unmatched. Germline assignment: CDR1 GTSNPN and CDR2 SVGIG (reference sequence). Here the CDR3 DNA reads TGTGCCTGGACTAGCGGTGAATCCTACGAGCAGTACTTC. This gives the protein CAWTSGESYEQYF.